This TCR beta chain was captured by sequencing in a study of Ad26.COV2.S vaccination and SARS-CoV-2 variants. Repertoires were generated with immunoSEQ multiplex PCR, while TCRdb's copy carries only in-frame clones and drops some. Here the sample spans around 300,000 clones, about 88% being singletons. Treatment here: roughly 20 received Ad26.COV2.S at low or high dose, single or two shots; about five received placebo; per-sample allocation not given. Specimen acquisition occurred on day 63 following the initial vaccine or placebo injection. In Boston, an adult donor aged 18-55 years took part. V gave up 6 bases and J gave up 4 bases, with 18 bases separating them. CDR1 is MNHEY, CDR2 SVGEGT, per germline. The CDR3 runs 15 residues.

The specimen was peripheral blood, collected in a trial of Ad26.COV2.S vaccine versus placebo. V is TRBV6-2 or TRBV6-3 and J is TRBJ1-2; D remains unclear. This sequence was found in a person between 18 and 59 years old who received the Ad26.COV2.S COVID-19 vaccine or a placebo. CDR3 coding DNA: TGTGCCAGCAGCCGGGCTCAGAGGGCAGGCTATGGCTACACCTTC. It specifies CASSRAQRAGYGYTF.